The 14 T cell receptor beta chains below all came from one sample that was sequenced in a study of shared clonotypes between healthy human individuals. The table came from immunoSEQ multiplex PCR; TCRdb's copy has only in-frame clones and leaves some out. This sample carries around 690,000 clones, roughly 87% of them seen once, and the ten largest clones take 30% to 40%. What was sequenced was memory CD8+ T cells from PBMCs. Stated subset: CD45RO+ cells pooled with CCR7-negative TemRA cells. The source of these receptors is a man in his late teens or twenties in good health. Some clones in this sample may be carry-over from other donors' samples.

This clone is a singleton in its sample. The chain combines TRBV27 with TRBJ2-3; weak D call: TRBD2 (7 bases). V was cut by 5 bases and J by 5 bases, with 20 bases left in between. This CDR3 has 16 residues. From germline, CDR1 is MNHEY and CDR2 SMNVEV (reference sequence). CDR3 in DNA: TGTGCCAGCAGTACCCCCGTGGGGGGGCGGAAAGATACGCAGTATTTT. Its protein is CASSTPVGGRKDTQYF.

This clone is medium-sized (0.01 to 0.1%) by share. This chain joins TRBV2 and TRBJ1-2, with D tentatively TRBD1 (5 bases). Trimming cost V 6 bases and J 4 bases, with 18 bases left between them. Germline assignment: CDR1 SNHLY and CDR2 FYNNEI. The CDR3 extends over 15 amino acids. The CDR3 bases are TGTGCCAGCAGGGACCGGGACCGCAATCCCTATGGCTACACCTTC. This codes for CASRDRDRNPYGYTF.

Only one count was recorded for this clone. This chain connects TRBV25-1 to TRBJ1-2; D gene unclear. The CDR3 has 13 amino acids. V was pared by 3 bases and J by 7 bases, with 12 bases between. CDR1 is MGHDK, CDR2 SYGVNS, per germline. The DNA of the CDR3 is TGTGCCAGCAGTGATCGTGGATTACGTGGCTACACCTTC. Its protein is CASSDRGLRGYTF.

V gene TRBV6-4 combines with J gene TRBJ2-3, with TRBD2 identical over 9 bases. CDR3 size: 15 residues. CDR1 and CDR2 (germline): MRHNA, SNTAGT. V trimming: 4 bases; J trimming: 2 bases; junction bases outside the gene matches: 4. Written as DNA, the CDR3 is TGTGCCAGCAGTGCTAGCGGGACCTTCACAGATACGCAGTATTTT. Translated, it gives CASSASGTFTDTQYF.

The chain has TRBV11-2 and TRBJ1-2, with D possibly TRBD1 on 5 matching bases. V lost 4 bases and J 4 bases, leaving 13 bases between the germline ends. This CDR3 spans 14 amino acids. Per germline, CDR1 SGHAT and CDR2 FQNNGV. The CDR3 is CASSSLRDPYGYTF. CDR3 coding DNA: TGTGCCAGCAGCTCCCTACGGGACCCCTATGGCTACACCTTC.

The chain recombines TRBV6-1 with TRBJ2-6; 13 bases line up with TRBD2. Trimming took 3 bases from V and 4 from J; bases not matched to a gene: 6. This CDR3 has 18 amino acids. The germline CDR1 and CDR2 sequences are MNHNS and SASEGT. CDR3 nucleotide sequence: TGTGCCAGCAGTGACGGGACTAGCGGGGAGGGAGGGGCCAACGTCCTGACTTTC. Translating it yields CASSDGTSGEGGANVLTF.

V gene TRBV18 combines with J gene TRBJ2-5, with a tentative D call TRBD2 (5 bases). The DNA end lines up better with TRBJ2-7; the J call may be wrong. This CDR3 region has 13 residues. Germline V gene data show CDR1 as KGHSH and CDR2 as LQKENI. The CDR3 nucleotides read TGTGCCAGCTCACCTGAGGGCAGTTACGAGCAGTACTTC. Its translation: CASSPEGSYEQYF.

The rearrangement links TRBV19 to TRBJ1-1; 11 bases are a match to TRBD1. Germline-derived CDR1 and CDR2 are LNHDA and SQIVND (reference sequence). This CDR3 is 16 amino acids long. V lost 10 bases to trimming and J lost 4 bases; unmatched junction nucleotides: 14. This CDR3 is CATLGTGGLDRTEAFF. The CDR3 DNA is TGTGCCACGCTGGGGACAGGGGGGCTGGATCGCACTGAAGCTTTCTTT.

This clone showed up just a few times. This chain's CDR3 is CASSELAGGYNEQFF. CDR3 sequence (DNA): TGTGCCAGCAGTGAACTAGCGGGAGGGTACAATGAGCAGTTCTTC. The genes are TRBV6-4 and TRBJ2-1; 13 nucleotides agree with TRBD2. This CDR3 region has 15 residues. Trimming removed 3 bases from V and 4 bases from J; junction bases left unmatched: 0. Germline V gene data show CDR1 as MRHNA and CDR2 as SNTAGT.

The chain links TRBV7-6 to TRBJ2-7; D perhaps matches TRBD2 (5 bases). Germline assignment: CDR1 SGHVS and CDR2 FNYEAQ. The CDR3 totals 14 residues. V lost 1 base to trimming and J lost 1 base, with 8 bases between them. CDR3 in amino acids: CASSLVPGSYEQYF. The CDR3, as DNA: TGTGCCAGCAGCTTAGTCCCGGGATCCTACGAGCAGTACTTC.

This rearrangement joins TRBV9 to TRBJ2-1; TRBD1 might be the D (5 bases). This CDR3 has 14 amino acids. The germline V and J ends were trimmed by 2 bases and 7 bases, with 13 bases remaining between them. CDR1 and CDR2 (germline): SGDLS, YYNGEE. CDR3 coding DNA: TGTGCCAGCAGCGTGGCAGGGAATCAGAATGAGCAGTTCTTC. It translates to CASSVAGNQNEQFF.

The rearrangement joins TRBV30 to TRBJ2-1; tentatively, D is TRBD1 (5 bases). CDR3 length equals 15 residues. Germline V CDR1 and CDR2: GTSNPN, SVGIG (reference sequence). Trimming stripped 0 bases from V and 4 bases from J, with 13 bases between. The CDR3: CAWSVLVHRYNEQFF. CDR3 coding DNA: TGTGCCTGGAGTGTTCTAGTACACAGGTACAATGAGCAGTTCTTC.

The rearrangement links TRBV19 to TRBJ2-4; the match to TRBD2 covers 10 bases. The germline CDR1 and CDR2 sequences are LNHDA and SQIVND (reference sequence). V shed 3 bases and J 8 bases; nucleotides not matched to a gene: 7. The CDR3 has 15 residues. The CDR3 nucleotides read TGTGCCAGTAGTATGCAACTAGCGGGATGGTACATTCAGTACTTC. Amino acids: CASSMQLAGWYIQYF.

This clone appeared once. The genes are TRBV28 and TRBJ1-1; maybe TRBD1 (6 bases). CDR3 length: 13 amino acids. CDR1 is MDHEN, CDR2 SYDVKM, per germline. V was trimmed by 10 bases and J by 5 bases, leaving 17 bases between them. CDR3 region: CATENQGITEAFF. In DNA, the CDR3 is TGTGCCACCGAAAATCAGGGGATAACTGAAGCTTTCTTT.